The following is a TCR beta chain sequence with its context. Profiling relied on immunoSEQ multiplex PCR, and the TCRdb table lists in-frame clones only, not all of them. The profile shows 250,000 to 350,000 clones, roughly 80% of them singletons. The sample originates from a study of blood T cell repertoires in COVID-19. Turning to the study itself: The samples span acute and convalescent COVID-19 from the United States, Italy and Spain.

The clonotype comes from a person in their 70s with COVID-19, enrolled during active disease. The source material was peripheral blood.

The CDR3 protein is CASSWGSGGNTGELFF. In DNA, the CDR3 is TGCGCCAGCAGCTGGGGCAGCGGGGGGAACACCGGGGAGCTGTTTTTT. The V gene is TRBV5-1, the J gene TRBJ2-2, with TRBD2 identical over 8 bases. V shed 3 bases, J shed 1 base, and the junction held 5 bases outside the gene matches. The length of the CDR3 is 16 residues. Germline CDR1 is SGHRS and CDR2 is YFSETQ. Supplemented by reference TRBV5-1 and TRBJ2-2, the full variable domain reads KAGVTQTPRYLIKTRGQQVTLSCSPISGHRSVSWYQQTPGQGLQFLFEYFSETQRNKGNFPGRFSGRQFSNSRSEMNVSTLELGDSALYLCASSWGSGGNTGELFFGEGSRLTVL.